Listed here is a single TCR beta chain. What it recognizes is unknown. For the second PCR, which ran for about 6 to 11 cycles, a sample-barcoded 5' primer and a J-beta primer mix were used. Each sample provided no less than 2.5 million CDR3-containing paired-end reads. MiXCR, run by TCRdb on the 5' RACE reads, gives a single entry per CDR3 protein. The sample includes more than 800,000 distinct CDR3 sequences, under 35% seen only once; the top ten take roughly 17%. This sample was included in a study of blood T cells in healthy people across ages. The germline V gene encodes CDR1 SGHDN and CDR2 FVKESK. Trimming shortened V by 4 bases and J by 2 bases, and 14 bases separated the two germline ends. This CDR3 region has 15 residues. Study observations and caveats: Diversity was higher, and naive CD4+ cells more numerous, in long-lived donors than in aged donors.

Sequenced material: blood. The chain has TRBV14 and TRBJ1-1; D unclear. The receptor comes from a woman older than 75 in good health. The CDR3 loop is CASSPLARKNTEAFF. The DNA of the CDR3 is TGTGCCAGCAGCCCCTTGGCGCGTAAAAACACTGAAGCTTTCTTT.